This TCR beta chain was identified in a study of T cells in Graves' hyperthyroidism and ophthalmopathy. This clonotype occurred many times. Amplification of TCR beta CDR3 regions used RNA as the template. Using the HTBI primer set, a first-round RT-PCR was run on the TCR CDR3. TCRdb re-called the multiplex PCR reads with MiXCR, one entry per CDR3 protein. Of approximately 600,000 distinct CDR3 sequences detected, roughly 14% appear once; the ten largest clones hold about 4%. Germline V gene sequence: CDR1 LNHDA, CDR2 SQIVND (reference sequence). V shed 9 bases, J shed 2 bases, and the junction held 17 bases outside the gene matches. The CDR3 is 18 amino acids.

This receptor was identified in a woman between 40 and 55 years old with Graves' ophthalmopathy. Input material: blood. V and J are TRBV19 and TRBJ1-5, with 9 bases fitting TRBD1. CDR3 in amino acids: CASAKQGATSGRNQPQHF. In nucleotides, the CDR3 is TGTGCCAGCGCAAAACAGGGGGCCACCTCTGGGCGCAATCAGCCCCAGCATTTT.